The rows below give T cell receptor beta chains drawn from one sample of a study of blood T cell repertoires in COVID-19. The repertoire was sequenced with immunoSEQ multiplex PCR; TCRdb's copy has only in-frame clones and lacks some. The sample has 100,000 or so clones, roughly 90% seen once; the top ten hold under 8.5%. Sequenced input: peripheral blood. Every receptor here comes from a man aged 60 to 75 with acute or convalescent COVID-19. CDR3s include the opening cysteine and the closing phenylalanine or tryptophan. A D gene is named only where the DNA matches it firmly. Size tells how often a clone was seen (once, few, many) or the class of an expanded clone, and some rows leave it out.

D gene: -; V gene: TRBV18; clone size: -; J gene: TRBJ1-1; CDR3 protein: CASSEGRRDTEAFF; CDR3 DNA: TGTGCCAGCTCAGAAGGGAGAAGGGACACTGAAGCTTTCTTT
D gene: TRBD2; V gene: TRBV19; clone size: -; J gene: TRBJ2-3; CDR3 protein: CASISSGGSTDTQYF; CDR3 DNA: TGTGCCAGTATTTCGAGCGGGGGTTCGACAGATACGCAGTATTTT
D gene: TRBD1; V gene: TRBV23-1; clone size: -; J gene: TRBJ1-2; CDR3 protein: CASSQHRGEGYTF; CDR3 DNA: TGCGCCAGCAGTCAACACAGGGGCGAGGGCTACACCTTC
D gene: -; V gene: TRBV27; clone size: -; J gene: TRBJ1-2; CDR3 protein: CASSLYGGRNYGYTF; CDR3 DNA: TGTGCCAGCAGTTTATACGGGGGGCGAAACTATGGCTACACCTTC
D gene: -; V gene: TRBV7-2; clone size: -; J gene: TRBJ2-7; CDR3 protein: CASSLVDKLREQYF; CDR3 DNA: TGTGCCAGCAGCTTAGTGGACAAATTAAGGGAGCAGTACTTC
D gene: TRBD1; V gene: TRBV27; clone size: once; J gene: TRBJ1-6; CDR3 protein: CASSSWTGAMPNSPLHF; CDR3 DNA: TGTGCCAGCAGTTCCTGGACAGGGGCGATGCCTAATTCACCCCTCCACTTT
D gene: TRBD1; V gene: TRBV12-5; clone size: -; J gene: TRBJ1-5; CDR3 protein: CASGLVVSGGHQPQHF; CDR3 DNA: TGTGCTAGTGGTTTGGTTGTATCAGGGGGCCATCAGCCCCAGCATTTT
D gene: -; V gene: TRBV5-1; clone size: -; J gene: TRBJ2-2; CDR3 protein: CASSAEAGTYVGELFF; CDR3 DNA: TGCGCCAGCAGCGCCGAGGCGGGCACCTATGTCGGGGAGCTGTTTTTT
D gene: -; V gene: TRBV7-2; clone size: few; J gene: TRBJ2-7; CDR3 protein: CASSLFAGLGGEQYF; CDR3 DNA: TGTGCCAGCAGCCTCTTCGCGGGGTTGGGGGGCGAGCAGTACTTC
D gene: TRBD2; V gene: TRBV6-2/TRBV6-3; clone size: -; J gene: TRBJ2-1; CDR3 protein: CASSYSPGLAQFF; CDR3 DNA: TGTGCCAGCAGTTACTCGCCGGGACTAGCGCAGTTCTTC
D gene: -; V gene: TRBV6-5; clone size: -; J gene: TRBJ1-4; CDR3 protein: CASRAGLREKLFF; CDR3 DNA: TGTGCCAGCAGGGCAGGGCTGCGTGAAAAACTGTTTTTT